This TCR beta chain was captured in a study of cytomegalovirus exposure and HLA in healthy donors (dated by TCRdb to about 2017). Notes on the research overall: In an earlier analysis of fewer than 750 of the donors, 276 Gb of sequence data and approximately 100 million unique TCR beta sequences from about 180 million T cells were reported. An early release that covered more than 550 HLA-typed donors contained 250 to 350 gigabases of sequencing data and approximately 85 million unique TCR sequences. Of the 300 to 450 genotyped donors, approximately 80% fell in the genetic ancestry cluster associated with self-reported Caucasian donors. The study was designed to test whether signatures of past pathogen exposure could be identified by cataloging public T cell receptors. The study profiled the T cell repertoires of about 640 subjects by immunosequencing and related them to cytomegalovirus serostatus. A separate validation cohort of roughly 120 different subjects was used in addition to the roughly 670-subject first cohort. High-throughput TCR immunosequencing, statistical association of individual TCRs with disease status, and machine learning were combined to predict cytomegalovirus infection status. In a later analysis, previously published TCR beta repertoires from more than 500 donors were re-analyzed and high-resolution HLA genotyping was added so that TCR occurrence patterns could be studied. Rather than using new phenotypic data, the later analysis identified candidate immune exposures from TCR beta sequences and from how often those sequences occurred across donors. An earlier analysis of 587 of the donors used high-throughput TCR beta sequencing to judge whether each TCR beta V gene segment behaved as functional or pseudogenic. Donor age, sex, ethnicity and CMV serostatus were compiled alongside the repertoire data. A later genetic analysis used genome-wide SNP genotypes for about 55% of the 666 donors, treating that subset as a discovery cohort. All discovery cohort repertoires had been generated on a single sequencing platform. HLA typing covered class I and class II loci at four-digit resolution. Typing coverage varied by locus: roughly 629-640 donors for A, B, C, DRB1 and DQB1; about 520 for DQA1; around 610 for DPA1; roughly 450 for DPB1. Five DR-DQ haplotypes were handled as single units for association and clustering, since linkage in the cohort was strong. Among a few hundred genotyped donors of the cohort, an average of around 240,000 unique TCR beta nucleotide sequences were sequenced per donor, around 20% of them non-productive.

The CDR3 has 15 amino acids, counting the end cysteine and phenylalanine. Only the CDR3 portion is preserved as DNA: 45 bases, with reading frame beginning at the first base. The germline V gene (reference sequence) gives CDR1 as MNHEY and CDR2 as SMNVEV. Libraries were prepared through the immunoSEQ multiplex PCR assay. For the multiplex PCR, a mixture combining 60 forward primers for TCR Vbeta segments and 13 reverse primers for TCR Jbeta segments was used. The CDR3 region of rearranged TCR beta genes was amplified from genomic DNA by a multiplex PCR assay. On the Illumina HiSeq System, the amplified TCR beta libraries were sequenced as 87-base-pair reads. The original methods were these. Across the roughly 600 repertoires, a later analysis counted roughly 77 million unique TCR beta chains, approximately 10 million of which were shared by at least two donors. A nearest-neighbor algorithm error-corrected the raw reads and collapsed the reads into unique sequences, merging closely related sequences to remove PCR and sequencing errors. CDR3 sequences were aligned to IMGT reference sequences to assign V, D and J gene segments. For a sequence to be retained, a match of at least six nucleotides to both a V gene segment and a J gene segment was required. A rearrangement counted as productive if the CDR3 had no stop codons and remained in frame with V and J, and every other rearrangement counted as non-productive. CDR3 was defined according to IMGT convention as the region running from the second conserved V-encoded cysteine to the conserved J-encoded phenylalanine. Sequences without an unambiguous match to a single V gene segment were excluded from the earlier analysis of 500 to 700 of the donors. In an earlier analysis of 587 of the donors, V segments were called functional above 56.7% productive rearrangements and were called segregating when the between-donor standard deviation exceeded 5%. A statistical classification framework was developed to diagnose cytomegalovirus status using the catalog of TCR beta chain sequences. In a later analysis, TCR nucleotide sequences were compared against IMGT/GENE-DB human TR gene sequences so that V and J genes could be assigned. In a later analysis, CDR3 sequences and most-parsimonious VDJ recombination scenarios were assigned using the TCRdist pipeline. In a later analysis, every TCR beta chain was defined by the combination of its CDR3 amino acid sequence and its V-gene family, and reads without a unique V-gene family were dropped. A later analysis removed roughly 590 highly shared, low-generation-probability nucleotide sequences to deal with suspected cross-contamination and a sequencing artifact. In a later analysis, a clonal expansion index was calculated for each public chain from normalized within-repertoire ranks of inferred template counts. A later analysis computed generation probabilities with a VDJ recombination model fitted to out-of-frame rearrangements, and checked the results against IGoR. Hypergeometric tests were used in a later analysis to score TCR-TCR, TCR-HLA and TCR-CMV co-occurrence, with a repertoire-size bias correction applied to the TCR pairs. False discovery rates were estimated in a later analysis by permuting HLA or CMV assignments 20 times. In a later analysis, co-occurring TCRs were grouped with DBSCAN, and TCRdist sequence similarity was added when clustering was performed within HLA-allele-positive subsets. For co-occurrence clustering, repertoires with fewer than 30,000 or more than 120,000 public chains were excluded, along with five repertoires with anomalous nucleotide sharing. TCRdb's version of the immuneACCESS table is confined to in-frame rearrangements and falls short of the full clone set. An unresolved V gene accounts for under half of the shortfall where checked; the remainder is of unknown origin. The D gene and trimming were derived from the DNA, and the V and J assignments and clone size from that table. Within this sample are almost 85,000 clones, with around 78% of them counted one time only. The leading ten clones occupy around 2.3% of the sample.

With regard to this clone: This clone's antigen is unknown. A junction end diverges from the germline sequence, so it may reflect a read error.

What the authors observed across the whole study: A later analysis associated approximately 17,000 TCR beta sequences with specific HLA alleles at a false discovery rate of 0.05. A later analysis found that most CMV-associated TCR beta chains appeared HLA-restricted, with HLA associations seemingly driven largely by CMV exposure. In a later genetic analysis, fewer N-insertions in productive TCRs were reported among donors in an Asian-associated ancestry cluster than the 666-donor mean. A cluster of highly shared sequence variants was judged likely to represent a technical artifact of the sequencing pipeline. A later analysis found that HLA-associated TCR beta chains were more clonally expanded and had lower generation probabilities than equally common non-associated chains. Around 16 rarely observed V segments, including chromosome 9 orphons, were excluded from the earlier analysis of approximately 500 of the donors because counts were too low. In this cohort, only TCR beta chains were sequenced, and detectable features were limited by the absence of alpha or paired-chain data. When HLA alleles, especially DR and DQ, strongly co-occurred, TCR associations were difficult to assign to individual alleles. Because the 87-base-pair reads could not distinguish some IMGT-functional V segments, including TRBV6-2 and TRBV6-3, those segments were excluded. Correlated functional status among segregating V segments might be attributable to linkage disequilibrium, but an unknown experimental factor could not be ruled out. The study listed 150 to 200 TCR beta chains as associated with cytomegalovirus. The classifier was reported to diagnose cytomegalovirus status with high specificity and sensitivity in both the original and validation cohorts. Because HLA typing was unavailable for some donors at each locus, only the typed subset was used in association tests. Immune exposure information for the cohort was limited to CMV serostatus. Several of the top co-occurrence clusters appeared to be linked to parvovirus B19, influenza, CMV and Epstein-Barr virus, according to a later analysis. According to the authors, the approach could potentially be generalized to other disease states and immunological phenotypes. In an earlier analysis of about 600 of the donors, most TCR beta V segments appeared in productive rearrangements about 90% or about 30% of the time, broadly matching IMGT annotations. While some public TCRs were present in many individuals, most TCR sequences turned up only very rarely across donors. A further reported finding was that TCR beta sequences accurately predicted the HLA-A and HLA-B alleles for most subjects in the first cohort. In vitro tests confirmed that a few of the cytomegalovirus-associated TCR beta chains recognize cytomegalovirus antigens. V-gene and J-gene trimming of TCR beta chains was associated with a missense DCLRE1C variant in a later genetic analysis, and the association was replicated in an independent cohort. Presence/absence analyses assumed roughly uniform sequencing depth across donors, an assumption that may not hold. According to a later analysis, TCR association rates differed among HLA loci, with DRB1 alleles showing the most associated TCRs and HLA-C alleles showing the fewest.

The cohort comprised some 700 healthy bone marrow donors. At the time of sampling, all cohort members were nominally healthy, though unrecorded immune exposures were likely present. The donor was CMV seropositive and belonged to the group of 250 to 300 seropositive cohort members. A peripheral blood sample was provided by each donor, and peripheral blood mononuclear cells were used for TCR beta sequencing. The Qiagen DNeasy Blood Extraction Kit was used to extract genomic DNA from the blood cell samples. This TCR derives from a male donor in good health and CMV-seropositive. The specimen sequenced was PBMCs. The chain joins TRBV27 to TRBJ2-5, with 16 central nucleotides matching TRBD2. The CDR3 amino acid sequence is: CASSQSGTSGRGMHF. The sequence in DNA is TGTGCCAGCAGTCAGTCCGGGACTAGCGGGAGGGGTATGCACTTC.